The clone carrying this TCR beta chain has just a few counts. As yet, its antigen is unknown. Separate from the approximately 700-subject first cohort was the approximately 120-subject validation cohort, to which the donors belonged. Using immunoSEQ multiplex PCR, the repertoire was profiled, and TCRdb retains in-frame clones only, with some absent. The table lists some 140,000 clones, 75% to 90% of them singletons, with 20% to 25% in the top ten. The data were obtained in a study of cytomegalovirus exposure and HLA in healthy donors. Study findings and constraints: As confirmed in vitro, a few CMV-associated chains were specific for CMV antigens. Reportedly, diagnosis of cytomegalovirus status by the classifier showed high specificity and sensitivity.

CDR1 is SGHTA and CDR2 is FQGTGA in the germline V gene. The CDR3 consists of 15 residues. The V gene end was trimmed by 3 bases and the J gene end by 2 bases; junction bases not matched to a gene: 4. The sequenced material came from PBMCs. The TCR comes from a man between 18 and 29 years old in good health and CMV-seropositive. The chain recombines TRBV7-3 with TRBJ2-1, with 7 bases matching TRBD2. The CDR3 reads CASSFDAGAYNEQFF. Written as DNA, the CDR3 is TGTGCCAGCAGCTTTGACGCGGGGGCCTACAATGAGCAGTTCTTC.